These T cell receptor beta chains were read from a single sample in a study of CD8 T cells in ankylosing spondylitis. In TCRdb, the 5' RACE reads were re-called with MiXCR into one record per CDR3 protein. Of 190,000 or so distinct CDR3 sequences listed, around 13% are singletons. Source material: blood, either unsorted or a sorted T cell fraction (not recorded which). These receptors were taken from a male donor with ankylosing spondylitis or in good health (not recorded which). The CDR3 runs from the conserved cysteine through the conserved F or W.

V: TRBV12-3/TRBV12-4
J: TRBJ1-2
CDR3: CASRLISNYGYTF

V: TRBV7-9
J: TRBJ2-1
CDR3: CASSLHSELGYNEQFF

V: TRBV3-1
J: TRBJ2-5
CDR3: CASSQDKGGYQETQYF

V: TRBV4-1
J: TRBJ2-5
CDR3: CASSQVGVEETQYF

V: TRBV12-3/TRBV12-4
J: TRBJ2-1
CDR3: CASSSRDRGYNEQFF

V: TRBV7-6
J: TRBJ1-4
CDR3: CASSVGDELFF

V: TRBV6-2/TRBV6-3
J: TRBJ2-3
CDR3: CASSPILGPDTQYF

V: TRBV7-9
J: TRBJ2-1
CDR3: CASSFVGRGDEQFF

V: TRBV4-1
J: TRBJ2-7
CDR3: CASSLGQGVVHEQYF

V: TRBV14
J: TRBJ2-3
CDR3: CASRSTGDGTDTQYF